This T cell receptor beta chain was identified during a study of blood T cell repertoires in COVID-19. This clone was observed a handful of times. This CDR3 comprises 14 residues. The germline V gene encodes CDR1 SGHNT and CDR2 YYREEE (reference sequence). V lost 1 base, J lost 1 base, and 8 bases lay in between. Clones were sequenced by immunoSEQ multiplex PCR, and TCRdb holds only the in-frame ones, with some missing. The sample yields around 97,000 clones, approximately 88% seen once. Sequenced input: peripheral blood. V is TRBV5-4 and J is TRBJ1-1; D is uncertain. This clonotype originated in an older woman with acute or convalescent COVID-19. The CDR3 DNA follows: TGTGCCAGCAGCTTGTTCTCCGGGAACACTGAAGCTTTCTTT. This sequence encodes CASSLFSGNTEAFF.